The clone carrying this T cell receptor beta chain appeared a few times. The antigen is undetermined. Exclusion covered patients with other autoimmune diseases or uncontrolled infections (as well as pregnancy or lactation). This entry belongs to a study of Graves' ophthalmopathy and Graves' hyperthyroidism. Trimming shortened V by 5 bases and J by 1 base, and 11 bases separated the two germline ends. CDR1 is SNHLY and CDR2 is FYNNEI in the germline V gene. The CDR3 contains 14 residues. The authors amplified TCR beta CDR3 regions, and they did so from RNA transcripts for repertoire sequencing. The first round was an RT-PCR with HTBI primers, and the second round was a multiplex PCR. From the multiplex PCR reads, TCRdb called clonotypes with MiXCR, one entry per CDR3 protein. The sample has more than 300,000 distinct CDR3 sequences, about 16% seen once; the top ten hold about 7%. General study findings and limits: In blood, most expanded thyroid clonotypes above 0.001 frequency were also detected. Sensitivity of roughly 88% and specificity of around 80% were achieved when a 13-signature model separated ophthalmopathy from stable hyperthyroidism.

The receptor was derived from a woman aged 18-29 years with stable Graves' hyperthyroidism. The material sequenced was peripheral blood. The chain links TRBV2 to TRBJ2-5; a weak D match, TRBD1 (6 bases). The CDR3 loop is CASSRRQAQETQYF. In DNA, the CDR3 is TGTGCCAGCAGTCGAAGACAGGCCCAAGAGACCCAGTACTTC.